What follows are 13 T cell receptor beta chains derived from one specimen sequenced in a study of shared clonotypes between healthy human individuals. Terminally differentiated effector memory CD45RA+ cells were left out of the naive CD8 fraction, which was CD45RO-negative and positively selected for CCR7. Data came from immunoSEQ multiplex PCR; TCRdb stores just in-frame clones and leaves some out. This sample has roughly 2 million clones; less than 95% occur once, and the top ten carry roughly 1%. The sequenced sample was naive CD8+ T cells sorted from blood. These receptors came from a man aged 18 to 29 in good health.

This clone has just one count. The chain couples TRBV10-3 to TRBJ2-7, with D perhaps matching TRBD1 (6 bases). The germline CDR1 and CDR2 sequences are ENHRY and SYGVKD. CDR3 length: 14 residues. V lost 0 bases to trimming and J lost 3 bases, with 9 bases between them. CDR3 protein: CAISESQGLYEQYF. The CDR3, as DNA: TGTGCCATCAGTGAGTCGCAGGGGCTCTACGAGCAGTACTTC.

This chain joins TRBV10-1 and TRBJ2-3; the match to TRBD2 covers 8 bases. V was clipped by 2 bases and J by 5 bases; unmatched bases: 9. CDR1 is WNHNN, CDR2 SYGVQD, per germline (reference sequence). This CDR3 spans 16 amino acids. The CDR3 DNA is TGCGCCAGCAGTGAGCCTGGCGGGGGGCCAGAAGATACGCAGTATTTT. The encoded protein is CASSEPGGGPEDTQYF.

Notes on this clone: The sample holds other DNA sequences that translate to the same CDR3. The chain carries TRBV5-1 and TRBJ2-7, with D unclear. Germline assignment: CDR1 SGHRS and CDR2 YFSETQ. CDR3 length: 14 residues. The V and J ends lost 0 bases and 0 bases respectively, with 7 bases between them. The CDR3, as DNA: TGCGCCAGCAGCTTGGACACTTTCTCCTACGAGCAGTACTTC. This sequence encodes CASSLDTFSYEQYF.

The chain carries TRBV27 and TRBJ1-2, with a weak D call TRBD1 (5 bases). Germline CDR1 reads MNHEY; CDR2 reads SMNVEV (reference sequence). V shed 5 bases and J shed 6 bases, with 19 bases lying between them. The CDR3 runs 15 residues. As DNA, the CDR3 is TGTGCCAGCAGTCCACGGACAACGCTTTGGGATGGCTACACCTTC. It encodes CASSPRTTLWDGYTF.

The V and J genes are TRBV19 and TRBJ1-5; D not resolved. This CDR3 contains 14 residues. The germline V and J ends were trimmed by 3 bases and 0 bases, with 6 bases remaining between them. Germline V lookup: CDR1 LNHDA, CDR2 SQIVND (reference sequence). CDR3 in DNA: TGTGCCAGTAGTATCACTAATAGCAATCAGCCCCAGCATTTT. This codes for CASSITNSNQPQHF. Filled out from reference TRBV19 and TRBJ1-5, the complete variable domain reads DGGITQSPKYLFRKEGQNVTLSCEQNLNHDAMYWYRQDPGQGLRLIYYSQIVNDFQKGDIAEGYSVSREKKESFPLTVTSAQKNPTAFYLCASSITNSNQPQHFGDGTRLSIL.

This sequence joins TRBV5-1 and TRBJ2-7; the D gene could be TRBD1 or TRBD2 (5 bases each). From germline, CDR1 is SGHRS and CDR2 YFSETQ. This CDR3 contains 15 residues. The V gene lost 4 bases and the J gene lost 5 bases, with 19 bases spanning the gap. The chain's CDR3 is CASSRRDASGDEQYF. As DNA, the CDR3 is TGCGCCAGCAGCCGCCGGGACGCCAGCGGTGACGAGCAGTACTTC.

This clone was detected only once. The chain joins TRBV4-3 to TRBJ2-1; D is perhaps TRBD1 or TRBD2 (5 bases each). The V gene lost 1 base and the J gene lost 7 bases, with 17 bases spanning the gap. This CDR3 is built from 16 residues. Germline CDR1 reads LGHNA; CDR2 reads YSLEER. The CDR3 nucleotides read TGCGCCAGCAGCCAAGTGGCAGGGACGCAGAGTAATGAGCAGTTCTTC. Translating it yields CASSQVAGTQSNEQFF.

This rearrangement joins TRBV28 to TRBJ1-6; D not resolved. From germline, CDR1 is MDHEN and CDR2 SYDVKM. V was cut by 5 bases and J by 14 bases, with 13 bases left in between. This CDR3 spans 12 amino acids. In DNA form, the CDR3 reads TGTGCCAGCAGTCCCACCAATCCGGCCCTCCACTTT. This encodes CASSPTNPALHF.

The CDR3 here is CASSIDPSGSYNEQFF. CDR3 bases: TGTGCCAGTAGTATAGATCCTAGCGGGAGCTACAATGAGCAGTTCTTC. The rearrangement joins TRBV19 to TRBJ2-1; TRBD2 agrees at 10 bases. Germline trimming cut 0 bases from V and 3 bases from J; bases unmatched to any gene: 2. Germline CDR1 is LNHDA and CDR2 is SQIVND (reference sequence). CDR3 length: 16 amino acids.

V usage is TRBV18 and J usage is TRBJ2-5; D ambiguous. V lost 4 bases, J lost 1 base, and 10 bases lay in between. Germline V CDR1 and CDR2: KGHSH, LQKENI. The CDR3 length is 14 residues. The CDR3 sequence: CASSLQEPQETQYF. The CDR3 nucleotides read TGTGCCAGCTCACTTCAGGAACCCCAAGAGACCCAGTACTTC.

Details on this clone: Distinct nucleotide sequences in the sample also encode this CDR3. This sequence joins TRBV7-3 and TRBJ2-5; D not resolved. This CDR3 is 13 amino acids long. The germline gives CDR1 SGHTA, CDR2 FQGTGA. Trimming took off 3 bases at V and 1 base at J, with 6 bases between the two ends. The CDR3: CASSLGSQETQYF. CDR3 nucleotide sequence: TGTGCCAGCAGCTTGGGCAGCCAAGAGACCCAGTACTTC. The entire variable domain, with the rest obtained from reference TRBV7-3 and TRBJ2-5, is as follows: GAGVSQTPSNKVTEKGKYVELRCDPISGHTALYWYRQSLGQGPEFLIYFQGTGAADDSGLPNDRFFAVRPEGSVSTLKIQRTERGDSAVYLCASSLGSQETQYFGPGTRLLVL.

The V gene is TRBV5-6, the J gene TRBJ2-7; D unresolved. The germline V gene encodes CDR1 SGHDT and CDR2 YYEEEE. V was shortened by 0 bases and J by 9 bases, with 13 bases between the two germline ends. The CDR3 contains 13 residues. The CDR3 sequence is CASSLGVGLGQYF. The CDR3 DNA sequence: TGTGCCAGCAGCTTGGGCGTAGGCCTCGGGCAGTACTTC. The complete variable domain, with remaining parts taken from reference TRBV5-6 and TRBJ2-7, reads DAGVTQSPTHLIKTRGQQVTLRCSPKSGHDTVSWYQQALGQGPQFIFQYYEEEERQRGNFPDRFSGHQFPNYSSELNVNALLLGDSALYLCASSLGVGLGQYFGPGTRLTVT.

In this sample, this clone turned up a few times. The V gene is TRBV4-1, the J gene TRBJ1-6; possible D gene TRBD1, 5 bases. The CDR3 extends over 14 amino acids. Trimming left V 1 base short and J 7 bases short, with 8 bases between. The germline gives CDR1 MGHRA, CDR2 YSYEKL. The chain's CDR3 is CASSQAGWNSPLHF. The CDR3 nucleotides are TGCGCCAGCAGCCAAGCAGGGTGGAATTCACCCCTCCACTTT.